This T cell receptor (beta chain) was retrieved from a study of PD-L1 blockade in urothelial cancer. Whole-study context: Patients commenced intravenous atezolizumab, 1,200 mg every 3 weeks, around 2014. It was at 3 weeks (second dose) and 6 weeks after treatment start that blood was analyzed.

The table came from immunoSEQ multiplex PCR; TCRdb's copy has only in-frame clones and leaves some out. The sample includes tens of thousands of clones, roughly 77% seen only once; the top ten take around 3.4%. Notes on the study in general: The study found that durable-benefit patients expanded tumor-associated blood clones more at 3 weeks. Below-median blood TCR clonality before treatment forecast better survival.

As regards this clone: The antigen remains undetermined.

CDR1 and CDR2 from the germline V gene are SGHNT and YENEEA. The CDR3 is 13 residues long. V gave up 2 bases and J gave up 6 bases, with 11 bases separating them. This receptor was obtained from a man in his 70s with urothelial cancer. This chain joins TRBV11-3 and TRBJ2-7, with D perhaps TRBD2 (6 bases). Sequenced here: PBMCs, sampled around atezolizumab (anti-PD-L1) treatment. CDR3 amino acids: CASSLNWDFEQYF. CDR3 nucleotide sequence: TGTGCCAGCAGCTTAAATTGGGACTTCGAGCAGTACTTC.